This passage covers 10 T cell receptor beta chains from one sample sequenced in a study of T-cell reconstitution after alpha-beta-depleted transplantation in children. Researchers prepared the TCRbeta library using unique molecular identifiers, the study reports. TCRdb passed the PCR reads through MiXCR, listing each CDR3 protein once. The data show under 300,000 distinct CDR3 sequences, more than 9% seen once. The material sequenced was peripheral blood, taken 180 days after TCRalphabeta/CD19-depleted stem cell transplant. The receptor set was obtained from a male patient between 2 and 10 years old who had a stem cell transplant for chronic granulomatous disease, so the T cells may come from the graft donor.

The gene calls are TRBV20-1 and TRBJ2-1; no clear D gene. The CDR3 sequence is 14 residues long. Trimming removed 6 bases from V and 0 bases from J, with 12 bases in between. The germline V gene encodes CDR1 DFQATT and CDR2 SNEGSKA (reference sequence). The CDR3 DNA is TGCAGTGCGCCTGGACGACCCTCCTACAATGAGCAGTTCTTC. It specifies CSAPGRPSYNEQFF.

Many counts were recorded for this clonotype. This chain connects TRBV20-1 to TRBJ2-5, with 11 bases matching TRBD1. The CDR3 length is 13 residues. After removal of 3 bases from V and 4 bases from J, the junction contained 1 base not matched to a gene. Germline V gene lookup returns CDR1 DFQATT and CDR2 SNEGSKA (reference sequence). The CDR3 reads CSARGQGGETQYF. CDR3 bases: TGCAGTGCTAGGGGACAGGGGGGAGAGACCCAGTACTTC.

In its sample, this clonotype was seen many times. The chain combines TRBV20-1 with TRBJ2-5; D is ambiguous. With 3 bases removed from V and 0 bases from J, the gap between germline ends came to 8 bases. CDR1 and CDR2 (germline): DFQATT, SNEGSKA (reference sequence). The CDR3 spans 13 residues. The CDR3 coding sequence is TGCAGTGCTAGGCGCAGCTACCAAGAGACCCAGTACTTC. Its translation is CSARRSYQETQYF.

This clonotype showed up many times. The chain has TRBV15 and TRBJ2-3, with 10 bases aligning to TRBD2. J lost 4 bases, V lost 1 base, and 5 bases had no gene match. The CDR3 totals 16 residues. Germline V gene lookup returns CDR1 LNHNV and CDR2 YYDKDF (reference sequence). This CDR3 is CATSRVGLAGADTQYF. In nucleotides, the CDR3 is TGTGCCACCAGCAGAGTGGGGCTAGCGGGGGCAGATACGCAGTATTTT.

This chain joins TRBV20-1 and TRBJ1-2; 9 nucleotides match TRBD1. V was pared by 3 bases and J by 2 bases, with 1 base of the junction left unmatched. CDR1 is DFQATT, CDR2 SNEGSKA, per germline (reference sequence). The CDR3 totals 13 residues. The chain's CDR3 is CSARGQGNYGYTF. In DNA form, the CDR3 reads TGCAGTGCTAGGGGACAGGGAAACTATGGCTACACCTTC.

Ten or more counts support this clonotype. This chain connects TRBV20-1 to TRBJ2-5; 8 bases are a match to TRBD2. Germline V gene sequence: CDR1 DFQATT, CDR2 SNEGSKA (reference sequence). Trimming at V came to 4 bases and at J to 5 bases, leaving 3 bases not matched to a gene. CDR3 size: 12 residues. The CDR3 loop is CSAISGSETQYF. CDR3 bases: TGCAGTGCTATCAGCGGGAGTGAGACCCAGTACTTC.

The table lists this clonotype with many counts. The genes are TRBV12-3 or TRBV12-4 and TRBJ1-3; D remains unclear. Deletions cut 6 bases from V and 4 bases from J, with 13 bases between. This CDR3 is 14 amino acids long. In DNA, the CDR3 is TGTGCCAGCAGCCAACCGGTACGGGGAAACACCATATATTTT. As protein: CASSQPVRGNTIYF.

This clonotype was picked up many times. V is TRBV12-3 or TRBV12-4 and J is TRBJ2-5, with a weak D call TRBD1 (5 bases). This CDR3 has 14 amino acids. The ends were cut back, 6 bases at V and 4 bases at J, with 15 bases in the middle. This CDR3 reads CASSKGGAGETQYF. CDR3 DNA sequence: TGTGCCAGCAGCAAGGGTGGGGCCGGAGAGACCCAGTACTTC.

Of note for this clonotype: This may arise from a read error, as a much more abundant clone is one base away. Since no conserved phenylalanine or tryptophan closes the CDR3, a read error is the likely cause. The chain joins TRBV6-5 to TRBJ2-2, with D possibly matching TRBD1 (5 bases). Trimming pared 1 base from V and 2 bases from J, leaving 8 bases between. The CDR3 consists of 15 residues. Germline V gene data show CDR1 as MNHEY and CDR2 as SVGAGI. CDR3 sequence (DNA): TGTGCCAGCAGTTACTTGGACACAAACACCGGGGAGCTGTTTCTT. As protein: CASSYLDTNTGELFL.

This clonotype has at least ten counts. CDR3 sequence reads: CASNPAIGNIQYF. CDR3 nucleotide sequence: TGTGCCAGCAACCCGGCCATAGGGAACATTCAGTACTTC. The V gene is TRBV28, the J gene TRBJ2-4; no firm D call. Germline V gives CDR1 MDHEN, CDR2 SYDVKM. The V end was cut by 7 bases, the J end by 7 bases, with 14 bases between. The CDR3 is made up of 13 amino acids.